One TCR beta chain is described in this entry. Its antigen is not known. The protocol was immunoSEQ multiplex PCR, while the TCRdb copy is restricted to in-frame clones and leaves out a portion. The sample shows 25,000 to 35,000 clones, 90% to 95% of them seen only once. V was clipped by 2 bases and J by 0 bases; unmatched bases: 12. The CDR3 extends over 19 amino acids. CDR1 is SGHTS and CDR2 is YDEGEE in the germline V gene. The data originate from a study of T cell responses to AZD1222 COVID-19 vaccine. Study-level points and caveats: Among vaccine-associated CD4 TCRs, coverage spanned spike, with dominance at 160-218 and 743-854. Donor demographics were predominantly white British with a female majority; clonal diversity may be underestimated. The study identified only six AZD1222 recipients as seropositive at baseline.

The specimen was peripheral blood, collected on day 0 of AZD1222 vaccination. This sequence originates from an adult in good health. The V and J genes are TRBV5-8 and TRBJ1-5, with 9 bases matching TRBD1. CDR3 in amino acids: CASSLGLGQGGYSNQPQHF. The CDR3 DNA follows: TGTGCCAGCAGCTTAGGATTGGGACAGGGAGGCTATAGCAATCAGCCCCAGCATTTT.